A single sample gave rise to the 17 T cell receptor beta chains below, sequenced in a study of beta chain features in type 1 diabetes. The study reverse transcribed the entire isolated RNA, so it sequenced expressed TCRB transcripts. TCRdb keeps only in-frame clones here, not all; method: immunoSEQ multiplex PCR. The table lists under 950,000 clones, under 20% of them singletons. The sequenced sample was naive CD4+ T cells from blood. These receptors were taken from a woman aged 18-35 years in good health.

CDR3 amino acids: CASSLALRGRTDTQYF. The CDR3 nucleotides read TGCGCCAGCAGCTTAGCCCTCAGGGGGCGCACAGATACGCAGTATTTT. This chain links TRBV5-1 with TRBJ2-3; 8 nucleotides align to TRBD1. Per the germline V gene, CDR1 is SGHRS and CDR2 is YFSETQ. Trimming took 2 bases from V and 1 from J; bases not matched to a gene: 6. This CDR3 has 16 residues.

V and J are TRBV28 and TRBJ2-2; D is unresolved. The CDR3 is 15 amino acids. Germline loops: CDR1 MDHEN, CDR2 SYDVKM. Trimming pared 3 bases from V and 3 bases from J, leaving 11 bases between. The CDR3 DNA reads TGTGCCAGCAGTTTCCAGCTGGTGGACACCGGGGAGCTGTTTTTT. Translated, it gives CASSFQLVDTGELFF.

This clone appeared a few times. The rearrangement joins TRBV5-4 to TRBJ2-1; D possibly uses TRBD1 or TRBD2 (5 bases each). This CDR3 contains 14 residues. Trimming shortened V by 0 bases and J by 5 bases, and 9 bases separated the two germline ends. Germline V CDR1 and CDR2: SGHNT, YYREEE (reference sequence). The CDR3 sequence: CASSLARGNNEQFF. The CDR3 DNA sequence: TGTGCCAGCAGCTTGGCTCGGGGCAACAATGAGCAGTTCTTC.

V gene TRBV5-1 combines with J gene TRBJ1-2; TRBD1 agrees at 12 bases. The length of the CDR3 is 17 residues. V shed 0 bases and J 8 bases; nucleotides not matched to a gene: 11. Per the germline V gene, CDR1 is SGHRS and CDR2 is YFSETQ. The CDR3 region is CASSLGGTGGAARGYTF. Here the CDR3 DNA reads TGCGCCAGCAGCTTGGGTGGGACAGGGGGCGCGGCGAGAGGCTACACCTTC.

The table lists this clone with a count of one. Germline is not matched at one junction end, which may reflect a read error. The gene calls are TRBV6-5 and TRBJ1-5, with TRBD1 identical over 8 bases. Germline-derived CDR1 and CDR2 are MNHEY and SVGAGI. The CDR3 covers 15 residues. The CDR3 is CASRSDRGNNQPRHF. CDR3 nucleotide sequence: TGTGCCAGCAGAAGCGACAGGGGAAACAATCAGCCCCGGCATTTT.

This clone has only a few counts. The V call is TRBV4-3, the J call TRBJ2-2, with TRBD2 as a possible D gene (5 bases). The CDR3 is made up of 16 amino acids. Germline lookup yields CDR1 LGHNA and CDR2 YSLEER. V shed 3 bases and J shed 4 bases, with 15 bases lying between them. The chain's CDR3 is CASSQNTRRVTGELFF. The CDR3 region has the DNA TGCGCCAGCAGCCAGAATACTAGACGGGTCACCGGGGAGCTGTTTTTT.

V and J are TRBV15 and TRBJ1-2; 7 bases line up with TRBD1. The V and J ends lost 2 bases and 3 bases, in that order; junction bases with no gene match: 3. The CDR3 runs to 14 residues. The V gene's germline CDR1 is LNHNV and CDR2 YYDKDF (reference sequence). As DNA, the CDR3 is TGTGCCACCAGCAGAAGGGGGCTTGACTATGGCTACACCTTC. Protein: CATSRRGLDYGYTF.

This sequence joins TRBV9 and TRBJ2-1, with D possibly matching TRBD2 (5 bases). Germline V gene lookup returns CDR1 SGDLS and CDR2 YYNGEE. V lost 0 bases and J lost 9, with 13 bases in between. The CDR3 runs 14 residues. CDR3 sequence reads: CASSVDELRGEQFF. CDR3 nucleotides: TGTGCCAGCAGCGTAGATGAACTACGGGGTGAGCAGTTCTTC. Looking up the rest from reference TRBV9 and TRBJ2-1 gives the full variable domain: DSGVTQTPKHLITATGQRVTLRCSPRSGDLSVYWYQQSLDQGLQFLIQYYNGEERAKGNILERFSAQQFPDLHSELNLSSLELGDSALYFCASSVDELRGEQFFGPGTRLTVL.

The chain combines TRBV12-5 with TRBJ2-3; TRBD1 matches 9 bases. CDR3 size: 16 residues. V was pared by 1 base and J by 2 bases, with 4 bases of the junction left unmatched. CDR1 and CDR2 (germline): LGHNT, FRNRAP. In nucleotides, the CDR3 is TGTGCTAGTGGTTTGGGACAGGGGGGCTTCACAGATACGCAGTATTTT. As protein: CASGLGQGGFTDTQYF.

This clone was picked up one time. The V gene is TRBV5-1, the J gene TRBJ2-3; 11 positions agree with TRBD2. Trimming at V came to 6 bases and at J to 6 bases, leaving 3 bases not matched to a gene. Germline loops: CDR1 SGHRS, CDR2 YFSETQ. The CDR3 extends over 13 amino acids. In nucleotides, the CDR3 is TGCGCCAGCATACCTAGCGGGAGGGATACGCAGTATTTT. Residues: CASIPSGRDTQYF.

The rearrangement uses TRBV4-2 and TRBJ2-3; D perhaps matches TRBD1 (6 bases). Per the germline V gene, CDR1 is LGHNA and CDR2 is YNFKEQ. The CDR3 has 18 amino acids. The V end was cut by 2 bases, the J end by 3 bases, with 21 bases between. CDR3: CASSQTAGVGIRTDTQYF. In DNA form, the CDR3 reads TGTGCCAGCAGCCAAACGGCAGGGGTAGGGATCCGGACAGATACGCAGTATTTT.

This clone was recorded once. This chain links TRBV28 with TRBJ2-1, with TRBD2 matching 10 bases. CDR1 MDHEN and CDR2 SYDVKM come from the germline V gene. With 8 bases clipped from V and 8 bases from J, the junction kept 9 bases outside the gene matches. The CDR3 extends over 14 amino acids. The CDR3 reads CASYPGTSVHEQFF. The CDR3 region has the DNA TGTGCCAGCTACCCCGGGACTAGCGTCCATGAGCAGTTCTTC.

The chain uses TRBV19 and TRBJ2-7; 7 bases line up with TRBD1. With V trimmed by 3 bases and J by 4 bases, 21 bases remained unmatched. The CDR3 loop spans 19 amino acids. Germline lookup yields CDR1 LNHDA and CDR2 SQIVND (reference sequence). CDR3 nucleotide sequence: TGTGCCAGTAGTATGAGAGGGCAGGGTGTGGGGACAGCTCCGTACGAGCAGTACTTC. This gives the protein CASSMRGQGVGTAPYEQYF.

The J gene is TRBJ1-2, the V gene TRBV5-1; D is perhaps TRBD1 (5 bases). From germline, CDR1 is SGHRS and CDR2 YFSETQ. The CDR3 totals 13 residues. V was trimmed by 2 bases and J by 1 base, leaving 6 bases between them. The DNA of the CDR3 is TGCGCCAGCAGCTTTGACAGTAACTATGGCTACACCTTC. Translation: CASSFDSNYGYTF. Combining the CDR3 with reference TRBV5-1 and TRBJ1-2 gives the whole variable domain KAGVTQTPRYLIKTRGQQVTLSCSPISGHRSVSWYQQTPGQGLQFLFEYFSETQRNKGNFPGRFSGRQFSNSRSEMNVSTLELGDSALYLCASSFDSNYGYTFGSGTRLTVV.

There are a few counts of this clone. The gene calls are TRBV7-8 and TRBJ2-1, with 8 bases matching TRBD2. The CDR3 is 15 amino acids. V dropped 2 bases and J dropped 7; count of bases not matched to a gene: 7. Germline V lookup: CDR1 SGHVS, CDR2 FQNEAQ. The CDR3 coding sequence is TGTGCCAGCAGCTTAATGACTAGCGCTAGGAATGAGCAGTTCTTC. Amino acid sequence: CASSLMTSARNEQFF.

As for this clone: Other DNA sequences in this sample translate to the same CDR3. Written as DNA, the CDR3 is TGCGCCAGCAGCTTGGGGCGGGACCAAGAGACCCAGTACTTC. Amino acid sequence: CASSLGRDQETQYF. V is TRBV5-1 and J is TRBJ2-5; a weak D match, TRBD2 (5 bases). V lost 0 bases and J lost 0, with 6 bases in between. The CDR3 runs to 14 residues. The germline gives CDR1 SGHRS, CDR2 YFSETQ.

This clone was observed a handful of times. A read error may produce the germline difference seen at one junction end. The chain combines TRBV4-1 with TRBJ2-1, with TRBD1 as a possible D gene (5 bases). Germline V lookup: CDR1 MGHRA, CDR2 YSYEKL. The CDR3 has 15 amino acids. CDR3 nucleotides: TGCGCCAGCAGGCAAGGGTCGACAGCAAACAATGAGCAGTTCTTC. It specifies CASRQGSTANNEQFF.